These T cell receptor beta chains were read from a single sample in a study of T-cell reconstitution after alpha-beta-depleted transplantation in children. TCRdb fed the PCR reads into MiXCR, producing one record per CDR3 protein. The sample has fewer than 550,000 distinct CDR3 sequences; 15% to 20% are singletons. The sample was PBMCs, mostly from graft donor cells, taken 360 days after TCRalphabeta/CD19-depleted stem cell transplant. The receptors here all came from a boy in the first two years of life who had a stem cell transplant for Wiskott-Aldrich syndrome, so the T cells may come from the graft donor. The CDR3 runs from the conserved cysteine through the conserved F or W. Each record gives: J gene, V gene, CDR3 protein.

TRBJ2-3 | TRBV12-3/TRBV12-4 | CASSPETDTQYF
TRBJ1-1 | TRBV7-2 | CASRFGQGRTEAFF
TRBJ2-3 | TRBV5-1 | CASSFQPNLASTDTQYF
TRBJ1-3 | TRBV6-1 | CASRQGGAGNTIYF
TRBJ2-3 | TRBV2 | CASSERAGGGLTQYF
TRBJ1-2 | TRBV25-1 | CASRDSLGAGYTF
TRBJ1-5 | TRBV18 | CASSPFRGRADQPQHF
TRBJ2-3 | TRBV3-1 | CASSSIAGAADTQYF
TRBJ1-5 | TRBV6-1 | CASSVSGSGSRNQPQHF
TRBJ2-1 | TRBV7-6 | CASSLMKAGGYNEQFF
TRBJ2-5 | TRBV5-5 | CASSFPRGQETQYF
TRBJ2-2 | TRBV6-1 | CASGTVNTGELFF
TRBJ2-2 | TRBV20-1 | CSAVTAPPNTGELFF
TRBJ2-4 | TRBV20-1 | CSASPSSGPKNIQYF
TRBJ2-1 | TRBV30 | CAWSPPGRDFEQFF
TRBJ1-6 | TRBV12-3/TRBV12-4 | CASSFWGGSPLHF
TRBJ2-2 | TRBV19 | CASSIPGGSGGELFF
TRBJ2-1 | TRBV11-2 | CASSFGTSQFF
TRBJ2-7 | TRBV5-1 | CASSARDRGEQYF
TRBJ2-7 | TRBV20-1 | CSVTRDASYEQYF
TRBJ1-5 | TRBV12-3/TRBV12-4 | CASTYRGDSTLPQHF
TRBJ2-2 | TRBV2 | CASSPDTTGELFF
TRBJ2-7 | TRBV7-2 | CASSSWTGFSYEQYF
TRBJ2-5 | TRBV9 | CASSVRVGRQETQYF
TRBJ2-1 | TRBV20-1 | CSARVSFTNNEQFF
TRBJ1-2 | TRBV20-1 | CSASRGQRPLGYGYTF
TRBJ2-1 | TRBV4-1 | CASSQGPRSYNEQFF
TRBJ2-7 | TRBV5-5 | CASSFGQVGGGSEQYF
TRBJ2-2 | TRBV11-1 | CASSLTAGELFF
TRBJ2-1 | TRBV5-1 | CASSFPRTSGASSYNEQFF
TRBJ2-1 | TRBV5-1 | CASSLARLVSYNEQFF
TRBJ2-7 | TRBV7-9 | CASSLGLAGGSSYEQYF
TRBJ2-7 | TRBV11-2 | CASSLPPGQPTWYEQYF
TRBJ2-7 | TRBV20-1 | CSARDPWQGPYEQYF
TRBJ1-1 | TRBV2 | CASSRGSFADTEAFF
TRBJ2-4 | TRBV5-1 | CASSLSGGGAKNIQYF
TRBJ2-5 | TRBV24-1 | CATSEAGTSGETQYF
TRBJ2-3 | TRBV3-1 | CASSQDLGLAYRWYTDTQYF
TRBJ2-3 | TRBV5-1 | CASSPSDHTQYF
TRBJ2-7 | TRBV29-1 | CSVVGRSSYEQYF
TRBJ2-1 | TRBV5-4 | CASSVAGGPLDEQFF